Listed here are 16 T cell receptor beta chains from one sample, sequenced in a study of T cells in tuberculosis. Repertoires were generated with immunoSEQ multiplex PCR, while TCRdb's copy carries only in-frame clones and drops some. The sample shows tens of thousands of clones, 85% to 95% of them seen only once. Sequenced material: PBMCs. Receptor source: a donor aged 10-29 years with latent tuberculosis or without tuberculosis infection. Some clones in this sample may be carry-over from other donors' samples.

The chain carries TRBV5-1 and TRBJ2-2; TRBD1 might be the D (6 bases). The germline gives CDR1 SGHRS, CDR2 YFSETQ. This CDR3 spans 14 amino acids. The V end was cut by 4 bases, the J end by 5 bases, with 12 bases between. The CDR3 sequence: CASSLGTKTGELFF. CDR3 nucleotides: TGCGCCAGCAGCCTCGGGACAAAAACCGGGGAGCTGTTTTTT.

The rearrangement joins TRBV2 to TRBJ1-1, with 11 bases that match TRBD1. The CDR3 contains 15 residues. The trim removed 1 base at V and 7 bases at J, leaving 5 bases unmatched. Germline loops: CDR1 SNHLY, CDR2 FYNNEI. CDR3 protein: CASSEEGTGGDEAFF. The CDR3 DNA sequence: TGTGCCAGCAGTGAAGAAGGGACAGGGGGAGATGAAGCTTTCTTT.

Here the CDR3 DNA reads TGTGCCACCCAGCCCGGGTCGAAGATCGAGGGCTATGGCTACACCTTC. It is translated as CATQPGSKIEGYGYTF. The V gene is TRBV28, the J gene TRBJ1-2; D unresolved. Trimming removed 10 bases from V and 4 bases from J, with 25 bases in between. The CDR3 is made up of 16 amino acids. Germline CDR1 is MDHEN and CDR2 is SYDVKM.

J is TRBJ1-5 and V is TRBV10-3; 9 positions agree with TRBD1. Germline V gene data show CDR1 as ENHRY and CDR2 as SYGVKD. V was clipped by 2 bases and J by 6 bases; unmatched bases: 5. This CDR3 is built from 15 residues. In nucleotides, the CDR3 is TGTGCCATCAGTGAGGCACAGGGGGCGCGTCAGCCCCAGCATTTT. As protein: CAISEAQGARQPQHF.

This chain links TRBV30 with TRBJ2-2, with 10 bases fitting TRBD2. This CDR3 has 15 amino acids. The J segment lost 5 bases and the V segment lost 1 base, leaving 4 bases of the junction unmatched. Germline-derived CDR1 and CDR2 are GTSNPN and SVGIG (reference sequence). The CDR3 DNA sequence: TGTGCCTGGAGTGATCTAGCGGGAGTAACCGGGGAGCTGTTTTTT. Translating it yields CAWSDLAGVTGELFF. Full variable domain (remainder filled in from reference TRBV30 and TRBJ2-2): SQTIHQWPATLVQPVGSPLSLECTVEGTSNPNLYWYRQAAGRGLQLLFYSVGIGQISSEVPQNLSASRPQDRQFILSSKKLLLSDSGFYLCAWSDLAGVTGELFFGEGSRLTVL.

The chain combines TRBV11-2 with TRBJ2-1, with 10 bases lining up with TRBD2. CDR3 length: 15 amino acids. Per the germline V gene, CDR1 is SGHAT and CDR2 is FQNNGV. V lost 1 base and J lost 5; bases outside the gene matches: 2. The CDR3 here is CASSLGAGGNNEQFF. The CDR3 DNA follows: TGTGCCAGCAGCTTAGGAGCGGGAGGGAACAATGAGCAGTTCTTC.

CDR3 loop: CASSPQGVYEQYF. CDR3 sequence (DNA): TGCGCCAGCAGCCCCCAGGGGGTCTACGAGCAGTACTTC. This sequence joins TRBV4-1 and TRBJ2-7; TRBD1 aligns across 7 bases. This CDR3 comprises 13 residues. Losses at the gene ends were 4 bases for V and 3 bases for J; bases not matched to a gene: 3. Germline V gene sequence: CDR1 MGHRA, CDR2 YSYEKL.

A remark on this clone: At one boundary the junction diverges from the germline segment, which might be a read error. The chain combines TRBV27 with TRBJ1-2, with 10 nucleotides matching TRBD1. Per germline, CDR1 MNHEY and CDR2 SMNVEV (reference sequence). This CDR3 region has 11 residues. CDR3 bases: TGTGCCAGCAGGGGGACAGGGGCGCCGTACTTC. Translated: CASRGTGAPYF.

The chain couples TRBV7-2 to TRBJ2-1; 12 bases map to TRBD2. This CDR3 region has 15 residues. V trimming: 5 bases; J trimming: 4 bases; junction bases outside the gene matches: 3. Per germline, CDR1 SGHTA and CDR2 FQGNSA. CDR3 protein: CASSPSGGAYNEQFF. CDR3 nucleotides: TGTGCCAGCAGCCCTAGCGGGGGGGCGTACAATGAGCAGTTCTTC. The full variable domain, in which reference TRBV7-2 and TRBJ2-1 provide the parts outside the CDR3, is GAGVSQSPSNKVTEKGKDVELRCDPISGHTALYWYRQSLGQGLEFLIYFQGNSAPDKSGLPSDRFSAERTGGSVSTLTIQRTQQEDSAVYLCASSPSGGAYNEQFFGPGTRLTVL.

The gene calls are TRBV2 and TRBJ2-1; 8 bases are shared with TRBD2. The germline V gene has CDR1 SNHLY and CDR2 FYNNEI. V lost 5 bases, J lost 11 bases, and 8 bases stayed unmatched. The CDR3 is 13 amino acids. The CDR3 loop is CASSSLAGGKQFF. The CDR3 coding sequence is TGTGCCAGCAGTTCATTGGCGGGAGGTAAGCAGTTCTTC.

The rearrangement links TRBV5-1 to TRBJ2-7, with D maybe TRBD2 (5 bases). V lost 4 bases and J lost 0, with 14 bases in between. This CDR3 spans 15 amino acids. Germline CDR1 is SGHRS and CDR2 is YFSETQ. CDR3 region: CASSPRTGSSYEQYF. CDR3 nucleotides: TGCGCCAGCAGCCCACGGACGGGGAGCTCCTACGAGCAGTACTTC.

The chain recombines TRBV15 with TRBJ1-2; D gene uncertain. The CDR3 runs 13 residues. The V gene lost 5 bases and the J gene lost 4 bases, with 11 bases spanning the gap. Looked up from germline, CDR1 is LNHNV and CDR2 is YYDKDF (reference sequence). The CDR3 is CATSPSRVYGYTF. The CDR3 nucleotides read TGTGCCACCAGCCCCAGTCGGGTCTATGGCTACACCTTC.

The chain uses TRBV27 and TRBJ2-5, with TRBD1 matching over 7 bases. The CDR3 has 15 amino acids. After removal of 3 bases from V and 5 bases from J, the junction contained 9 bases not matched to a gene. Germline loops: CDR1 MNHEY, CDR2 SMNVEV (reference sequence). CDR3 in amino acids: CASSLRDRVGETQYF. CDR3 coding DNA: TGTGCCAGCAGTTTGAGAGACAGGGTGGGGGAGACCCAGTACTTC.

The gene calls are TRBV27 and TRBJ1-2; D might be TRBD1 (6 bases). The CDR3 is 14 residues long. V lost 2 bases, J lost 0 bases, and 7 bases lay in between. The V gene's germline CDR1 is MNHEY and CDR2 SMNVEV (reference sequence). The CDR3 loop is CASSLKGANYGYTF. DNA of the CDR3: TGTGCCAGCAGTTTAAAGGGGGCTAACTATGGCTACACCTTC.

This chain joins TRBV4-2 and TRBJ2-7, with TRBD2 matching over 11 bases. From germline, CDR1 is LGHNA and CDR2 YNFKEQ. The CDR3 has 15 amino acids. V was clipped by 4 bases and J by 4 bases; unmatched bases: 6. CDR3 region: CASSLKTSGVYEQYF. CDR3 nucleotides: TGTGCCAGCAGCCTAAAGACTAGCGGGGTTTACGAGCAGTACTTC.

The genes are TRBV5-1 and TRBJ2-7; D might be TRBD1 (7 bases). Germline values: CDR1 SGHRS, CDR2 YFSETQ. V shed 4 bases and J shed 2 bases, with 19 bases lying between them. The CDR3 runs 16 residues. This CDR3 reads CASSTGGAGTAYEQYF. The CDR3 coding sequence is TGCGCCAGCAGCACTGGAGGGGCGGGGACAGCCTACGAGCAGTACTTC.